This T cell receptor (beta chain) is from a study of glioma-infiltrating T cells (dated by TCRdb to between 2015 and 2016). Some background on the complete study: Glioma tissue, non-neoplastic brain tissue and matched peripheral blood mononuclear cells were used as sources from which TCR alpha- and beta-chain repertoires were sequenced. To gauge divergence between tissue and blood T-cell populations, every tissue-infiltrating repertoire was compared against the peripheral blood repertoire from the same patient. The paired cohort comprised three low-grade glioma patients, eight or nine primary glioblastoma patients and three non-glioma patients contributing non-neoplastic brain tissue.

Summary of the overall study and its limitations: Very few CDR3 sequences were found to be shared between tissue and blood, and this scarcity was attributed to high CDR3 diversity and limited sampling. In non-neoplastic patients, VJ-independent divergence between tissue and blood fell below expectation, whereas in all gliomas, and especially in low-grade gliomas, the divergence rose above expectation. Group comparisons rested on small numbers: three non-neoplastic, three low-grade glioma and roughly 8 glioblastoma patients.

This clonotype showed up many times. There is no known antigen for this receptor. There are no base qualities to consult, and no much larger clone falls within one base. The iRepertoire nested amplicon-rescue multiplex PCR (arm-PCR) platform was used to amplify TCR alpha and beta CDR3 regions from RNA. The input for one-step reverse transcription and amplification was roughly 85-400 ng of tissue mRNA or PBMC total RNA. Following bead purification, Illumina adapters were added by a secondary multiplex PCR, and libraries between 200 and 400 bp were gel-purified. Libraries carried internal 6-nucleotide barcodes used for demultiplexing. Libraries were sequenced on an Illumina MiSeq with 2x220 or 2x250 nucleotide paired-end reads. The study's processing was this. Paired reads were merged using FLASH 1.2.11 and were aligned to the GRCh37 human genome using BWA-MEM, after which TRA and TRB reads were extracted. V and J assignment used an IMGT-derived reference of cassette sequences and CDR3 motifs that included pseudogenes. Reads were translated in three frames, and productive CDR3s were defined by a C…FGXG motif without stop codons. Clonotypes were defined as unique combinations of V-J cassette pair and CDR3 amino acid sequence. Reads were filtered by Hamming distance, thresholded by each sample's sequence error rate in mapped regions. TCRdb cleaned the public reads at Q25 with fastp, built clones with MiXCR and kept in-frame beta chains. Here each entry gathers all rows of one CDR3 protein and keeps the most common genes and DNA. The V and J calls were determined by TCRdb, not by the authors. The table for this sample lists over 100,000 distinct CDR3 sequences; 20% to 25% of them were counted only once. Under 45% of the sample lies in the top ten.

From the germline V gene, CDR1 is SGHTA and CDR2 is FQGNSA. The CDR3 goes from the cysteine to the phenylalanine over 14 residues. CDR3 DNA is the only sequence kept; it has 42 bases, read in frame from the first base. Germline trimming: 4 bases from V, 6 bases from J; junction bases outside gene matches: 7. The clonotype originates from a human donor with low-grade glioma or glioblastoma, undergoing nonglioma brain surgery, or in good health (not recorded which). The sequence links TRBV7-2 to TRBJ2-5; TRBD2 agrees with 8 junctional bases. The sequenced material came from glioma tissue, nonneoplastic brain tissue, or PBMCs (not recorded which). The CDR3 corresponds to CASSSPGGGQTQYF. The DNA reads TGTGCCAGCAGCTCCCCGGGGGGGGGCCAGACCCAGTACTTC.